Described below is a single TCR beta chain sequence and its context. One junction end does not reproduce the germline sequence, and a read error may be involved. These data originate in a study of blood T cell repertoires in COVID-19. Overall study context: Collection of acute and convalescent COVID-19 samples took place in the United States, Italy and Spain. T cells, B-cell-depleted T cells, or PBMCs supplied cDNA or gDNA.

This CDR3 comprises 15 residues. CDR1 and CDR2 from the germline V gene are LNHNV and YYDKDF (reference sequence). Source study methods: Estimates of nucleated cell counts were drawn from the amplification of reference gene primers. Libraries were prepared by immunoSEQ multiplex PCR; TCRdb keeps only in-frame clonotypes and omits some of them. The V and J calls and clone size come from that table; D and trimming were worked out from the DNA. The sample includes about 170,000 clones, approximately 90% of them seen just once. The receptor was derived from a man aged 55-75 years with acute or convalescent COVID-19. Sequenced: peripheral blood. This chain connects TRBV15 to TRBJ1-6; 8 bases match TRBD1. Here the CDR3 DNA reads TGTGCCACCAGCGGAGACAGGGGCTATAATTCACCCCTCCACTTT. Its translation is CATSGDRGYNSPLHF.